The source of this TCR beta chain is a study of OX40 agonist ivuxolimab in advanced cancers. The data were produced by immunoSEQ multiplex PCR, yet TCRdb's version contains in-frame clones alone and is incomplete. The repertoire has 71,000 or so clones, roughly nine tenths of them found once; the top ten carry 2.2%. This specimen consisted of CD4+ or CD8+ T cells sorted from blood, obtained in a trial of the OX40 agonist ivuxolimab. The receptor's source is an adult with an advanced solid tumor such as melanoma, head and neck, liver or kidney cancer.

The CDR3 DNA reads as TGTGCCAGCAGCTTAGGACCCGACCAAAATTCACCCCTCCACTTT. The encoded protein is CASSLGPDQNSPLHF. The genes are TRBV7-6 and TRBJ1-6, with D unclear. This CDR3 has 15 residues. Germline values: CDR1 SGHVS, CDR2 FNYEAQ. V lost 1 base to trimming and J lost 7 bases, with 11 bases between them.